Listed below are T cell receptor beta chains from one sample, sequenced in a study of Ad26.COV2.S vaccination and SARS-CoV-2 variants. Profiling relied on immunoSEQ multiplex PCR, and the TCRdb table lists in-frame clones only, not all of them. The sample contains 500,000 or so clones, roughly 89% of which appear only once. The sequencing used peripheral blood, collected in a trial of Ad26.COV2.S vaccine versus placebo. These receptors were obtained from a person aged 18-65 years who received the Ad26.COV2.S COVID-19 vaccine or a placebo. Both conserved end residues are part of each CDR3. Fields, in order: J gene, V gene, clone size, CDR3 protein. Clone size, where shown, is once, few, many, or a class for clones that have expanded.

j_call: TRBJ2-3; v_call: TRBV14; clone_size: NA; cdr3_aa: CASSVRGSDTQYF
j_call: TRBJ2-5; v_call: TRBV3-1/TRBV3-2; clone_size: NA; cdr3_aa: CASSQVPGTQYF
j_call: TRBJ1-1; v_call: TRBV24-1; clone_size: NA; cdr3_aa: CATSDNRQGHTEAFF
j_call: TRBJ2-3; v_call: TRBV5-1; clone_size: NA; cdr3_aa: CASSLGGLLADTQYF
j_call: TRBJ1-6; v_call: TRBV4-3; clone_size: NA; cdr3_aa: CASSQGSGQKNSPLHF
j_call: TRBJ1-1; v_call: TRBV30; clone_size: many; cdr3_aa: CAWSVWTAEAFF
j_call: TRBJ1-6; v_call: TRBV5-5; clone_size: NA; cdr3_aa: CASSITPTQGLLYNSPLHF
j_call: TRBJ2-2; v_call: TRBV20-1; clone_size: NA; cdr3_aa: CSASRGFPGGHTGELFF
j_call: TRBJ2-1; v_call: TRBV19; clone_size: NA; cdr3_aa: CASSPTGPRVYNEQFF
j_call: TRBJ2-7; v_call: TRBV4-3; clone_size: NA; cdr3_aa: CASSREKGHYSYEQYF
j_call: TRBJ2-7; v_call: TRBV6-6; clone_size: NA; cdr3_aa: CASSRSPPGQGIREQYF
j_call: TRBJ2-1; v_call: TRBV2; clone_size: NA; cdr3_aa: CASSERGDRWNEQFF
j_call: TRBJ1-5; v_call: TRBV15; clone_size: NA; cdr3_aa: CATSIRGQPQHF
j_call: TRBJ1-1; v_call: TRBV10-3; clone_size: once; cdr3_aa: CAISESPLNTEAFF
j_call: TRBJ2-3; v_call: TRBV11-2; clone_size: NA; cdr3_aa: CASSLVLGRGGEDTQYF
j_call: TRBJ1-6; v_call: TRBV7-2; clone_size: NA; cdr3_aa: CASSLEGAAGNSPLHF
j_call: TRBJ1-3; v_call: TRBV5-4; clone_size: NA; cdr3_aa: CASSPSGLRNTIYF
j_call: TRBJ1-2; v_call: TRBV5-8; clone_size: NA; cdr3_aa: CASSWEGRYYGYTF
j_call: TRBJ1-3; v_call: TRBV7-9; clone_size: NA; cdr3_aa: CASSGNTIYF
j_call: TRBJ2-5; v_call: TRBV13; clone_size: NA; cdr3_aa: CASSETRDYLETQYF
j_call: TRBJ2-3; v_call: TRBV28; clone_size: NA; cdr3_aa: CASSLWLASTDTQYF
j_call: TRBJ2-7; v_call: TRBV4-1; clone_size: once; cdr3_aa: CASSQASGGAHEQYF
j_call: TRBJ1-1; v_call: TRBV4-1; clone_size: NA; cdr3_aa: CASSLSGGQAFF
j_call: TRBJ1-5; v_call: TRBV7-8; clone_size: NA; cdr3_aa: CASSSIVRTAYSNQPQHF
j_call: TRBJ2-1; v_call: TRBV11-2; clone_size: NA; cdr3_aa: CASSPNPGEQFF
j_call: TRBJ2-1; v_call: TRBV7-2; clone_size: NA; cdr3_aa: CASSVSGGTYNEQFF
j_call: TRBJ1-2; v_call: TRBV27; clone_size: NA; cdr3_aa: CASSPQGYGYTF
j_call: TRBJ2-1; v_call: TRBV11-3; clone_size: NA; cdr3_aa: CASSLEQRTEQFF
j_call: TRBJ1-2; v_call: TRBV9; clone_size: NA; cdr3_aa: CASSVTTGQGGYGYTF
j_call: TRBJ2-1; v_call: TRBV5-1; clone_size: NA; cdr3_aa: CASSPTTGTYNEQFF
j_call: TRBJ1-1; v_call: TRBV4-3; clone_size: once; cdr3_aa: CASSQTDGTGNTEAFF
j_call: TRBJ1-4; v_call: TRBV7-2; clone_size: few; cdr3_aa: CASSFGWGGDEKLFF
j_call: TRBJ1-6; v_call: TRBV7-2; clone_size: NA; cdr3_aa: CASSLRRGAPLHF
j_call: TRBJ1-2; v_call: TRBV7-9; clone_size: NA; cdr3_aa: CASSPRTASNYGYTF
j_call: TRBJ2-7; v_call: TRBV18; clone_size: NA; cdr3_aa: CASSPRNEQYF
j_call: TRBJ2-2; v_call: TRBV5-3; clone_size: NA; cdr3_aa: CARSPGAGAVPFANTGELFF
j_call: TRBJ2-5; v_call: TRBV18; clone_size: NA; cdr3_aa: CASSLQGAETQYF
j_call: TRBJ1-1; v_call: TRBV11-3; clone_size: NA; cdr3_aa: CASSLEGASTEAFF
j_call: TRBJ1-1; v_call: TRBV18; clone_size: NA; cdr3_aa: CASSPARANTEAFF
j_call: TRBJ2-1; v_call: TRBV14; clone_size: NA; cdr3_aa: CASSQEGVGRTPYNEQFF
j_call: TRBJ1-1; v_call: TRBV12-3/TRBV12-4; clone_size: NA; cdr3_aa: CASSLWGITEAFF
j_call: TRBJ2-3; v_call: TRBV18; clone_size: NA; cdr3_aa: CASSPRGGWPDTQYF
j_call: TRBJ2-1; v_call: TRBV7-9; clone_size: once; cdr3_aa: CASSLVGAGGRNEQFF
j_call: TRBJ2-1; v_call: TRBV29-1; clone_size: NA; cdr3_aa: CSARTTPSYNEQFF
j_call: TRBJ2-5; v_call: TRBV11-2; clone_size: NA; cdr3_aa: CASSLSLRETQYF
j_call: TRBJ1-5; v_call: TRBV15; clone_size: once; cdr3_aa: CATSPNLQGKHQPQHF
j_call: TRBJ1-3; v_call: TRBV10-3; clone_size: NA; cdr3_aa: CAISPTGRGNTIYF
j_call: TRBJ1-6; v_call: TRBV9; clone_size: NA; cdr3_aa: CASSPHAGSLNSPLHF